The rows below give T cell receptor beta chains drawn from one sample of a study of vaccination effects on CD4 cells after COVID-19. These receptors have no known antigen. Profiling relied on immunoSEQ multiplex PCR, and the TCRdb table lists in-frame clones only, not all of them. The sample lists some 40,000 clones, around 67% occurring once. The specimen comprised CD4+ T cells from PBMCs cultured with a peptide pool, sampled before COVID-19 vaccination. Source of these receptors: a human donor who had a prior SARS-CoV-2 infection. CDR3s include the opening cysteine and the closing phenylalanine or tryptophan. The D gene is left open where the match is weak. The size field is filled for only some rows; it gives once, few, many or a size class.

>.|TRBV18|.|TRBJ1-5
CASSPHSNQPQHF
TGTGCCAGCTCACCCCATAGCAATCAGCCCCAGCATTTT
>.|TRBV11-2|.|TRBJ1-2
CASSLTPRRYTDTF
TGTGCCAGCAGCTTAACCCCGAGACGGTACACGGACACCTTC
>.|TRBV5-1|TRBD2|TRBJ2-4
CASSLASGGIRADIQYF
TGCGCCAGCAGCTTGGCTAGCGGGGGGATAAGAGCAGACATTCAGTACTTC
>few|TRBV5-4|.|TRBJ2-5
CASSLLGRPGTQYF
TGTGCCAGCAGCTTGTTGGGCCGGCCGGGGACCCAGTACTTC
>.|TRBV7-2|TRBD1|TRBJ1-4
CASSLDRASEKLFF
TGTGCCAGCAGCTTGGACAGGGCCAGCGAAAAACTGTTTTTT
>few|TRBV30|TRBD1|TRBJ2-7
CAWSVQGFEQYF
TGTGCCTGGAGTGTACAGGGGTTCGAGCAGTACTTC
>few|TRBV12-3/TRBV12-4|.|TRBJ1-2
CASRDWGDYGYTF
TGTGCCAGCAGAGATTGGGGGGACTATGGCTACACCTTC
>.|TRBV15|.|TRBJ1-1
CATSRREAVMNTEAFF
TGTGCCACCAGCAGGAGAGAGGCGGTGATGAACACTGAAGCTTTCTTT
>.|TRBV7-2|.|TRBJ1-2
CASSLGIGGYGYTF
TGTGCCAGCAGCTTAGGCATCGGAGGTTATGGCTACACCTTC
>.|TRBV15|.|TRBJ1-3
CATSSVGLRGNTIYF
TGTGCCACCAGCAGTGTTGGACTGCGGGGAAACACCATATATTTT
>.|TRBV15|.|TRBJ2-7
CATSRDSPYEQYF
TGTGCCACCAGCAGGGACAGCCCCTACGAGCAGTACTTC
>few|TRBV28|.|TRBJ2-3
CASRVTDTQYF
TGTGCCAGCAGGGTGACAGATACGCAGTATTTT
>.|TRBV7-9|.|TRBJ1-3
CASSFPRGLSGNTIYF
TGTGCCAGCAGCTTTCCCCGAGGACTCTCTGGAAACACCATATATTTT
>.|TRBV9|.|TRBJ2-2
CASSVHGSGEVTGELFF
TGTGCCAGCAGCGTCCATGGGTCGGGAGAAGTCACCGGGGAGCTGTTTTTT
>.|TRBV7-9|.|TRBJ1-2
CASSLDSYYGYTF
TGTGCCAGCAGCTTAGACAGTTACTATGGCTACACCTTC
>once|TRBV6-5|.|TRBJ2-2
CASTEGGYTGELFF
TGTGCCAGCACCGAGGGGGGGTACACCGGGGAGCTGTTTTTT
>.|TRBV5-4|.|TRBJ2-7
CASSLSGSWQYF
TGTGCCAGCAGCTTGAGTGGATCATGGCAGTACTTC
>once|TRBV21-1|.|TRBJ2-7
CASSKEAGRDTYEQYF
TGTGCCAGCAGCAAAGAAGCAGGGCGGGATACCTACGAGCAGTACTTC
>.|TRBV3-1/TRBV3-2|.|TRBJ2-5
CASSQGVGGFETQYF
TGTGCCAGCAGCCAAGGGGTGGGAGGATTTGAGACCCAGTACTTC
>few|TRBV19|.|TRBJ2-2
CASRSLARETGELFF
TGTGCCAGTAGGTCCCTAGCGAGAGAAACCGGGGAGCTGTTTTTT
>few|TRBV5-6|.|TRBJ2-3
CASSLGPPGTLTDTQYF
TGTGCCAGCAGCTTGGGGCCCCCTGGAACCCTCACAGATACGCAGTATTTT
>once|TRBV6-5|.|TRBJ2-6
CASSSIVRVGANVLTF
TGTGCCAGCAGTTCCATAGTCCGAGTGGGGGCCAACGTCCTGACTTTC
>.|TRBV2|.|TRBJ2-5
CASCGAIRDGTQYF
TGTGCCAGCTGTGGGGCAATTCGGGATGGGACCCAGTACTTC
>.|TRBV27|TRBD2|TRBJ2-3
CASSIKLAFTPTSTDTQYF
TGTGCCAGCAGTATAAAACTAGCGTTTACTCCAACTAGCACAGATACGCAGTATTTT
>.|TRBV15|TRBD1|TRBJ1-1
CATSRGGTGNTEAFF
TGTGCCACCAGCAGAGGAGGGACAGGGAACACTGAAGCTTTCTTT
>once|TRBV30|TRBD2|TRBJ2-3
CAWTMSGGTDTQYF
TGTGCCTGGACGATGAGCGGGGGCACAGATACGCAGTATTTT
>few|TRBV6-6|.|TRBJ2-1
CASSSSRLRYNEQFF
TGTGCCAGCAGTAGTAGTAGACTACGCTACAATGAGCAGTTCTTC
>.|TRBV5-6|TRBD2|TRBJ2-5
CASSPPLSLAGGIQETQYF
TGTGCCAGCAGCCCACCTCTGTCCCTAGCGGGAGGTATACAGGAGACCCAGTACTTC
>few|TRBV4-3|TRBD2|TRBJ2-7
CASSQELLAGVRQYF
TGCGCCAGCAGCCAAGAGTTACTAGCGGGAGTAAGACAGTACTTC
>.|TRBV7-8|.|TRBJ1-1
CASSLGSGLTEAFF
TGTGCCAGCAGCTTAGGTAGTGGATTGACTGAAGCTTTCTTT
>.|TRBV14|.|TRBJ2-3
CASSQDPRGTDTQYF
TGTGCCAGCAGCCAAGATCCCAGGGGTACAGATACGCAGTATTTT
>.|TRBV5-6|TRBD1|TRBJ1-1
CASSLARGDRGENTEAFF
TGTGCCAGCAGCTTGGCCCGTGGGGACAGGGGAGAGAACACTGAAGCTTTCTTT
>.|TRBV7-3|.|TRBJ2-1
CASSLTPGERGEQFF
TGTGCCAGCAGCTTAACCCCCGGGGAAAGAGGGGAGCAGTTCTTC
>.|TRBV27|.|TRBJ1-2
CASSLSIGAGYGYTF
TGTGCCAGCAGTTTATCGATCGGGGCAGGGTATGGCTACACCTTC
>.|TRBV11-1|TRBD1|TRBJ1-2
CASSSQTGEDGYTF
TGTGCCAGCAGCTCACAGACAGGGGAGGATGGCTACACCTTC
>.|TRBV7-2|.|TRBJ2-1
CASSLGATISYNEQFF
TGTGCCAGCAGCTTAGGAGCCACCATCTCCTACAATGAGCAGTTCTTC
>once|TRBV5-1|.|TRBJ2-2
CASSLRSHGNTGELFF
TGCGCCAGCAGCTTGAGGAGTCATGGGAACACCGGGGAGCTGTTTTTT
>.|TRBV5-5|.|TRBJ1-1
CASSLVEGEAFF
TGTGCCAGCAGCTTGGTGGAGGGTGAAGCTTTCTTT
>.|TRBV20-1|.|TRBJ1-1
CSASLAGVSNTEAFF
TGCAGTGCTAGTTTGGCAGGGGTTAGTAACACTGAAGCTTTCTTT
>.|TRBV11-2|.|TRBJ1-4
CASSPTNSLESEKLFF
TGTGCCAGCAGTCCCACTAATTCCCTGGAATCTGAAAAACTGTTTTTT
>.|TRBV11-3|TRBD2|TRBJ2-7
CASSSPPTSGLAYEQYF
TGTGCCAGCAGCTCCCCGCCGACTAGCGGGTTGGCCTACGAGCAGTACTTC
>.|TRBV15|.|TRBJ2-7
CATSRDGGAFHEQYF
TGTGCCACCAGCAGAGATGGAGGGGCGTTCCACGAGCAGTACTTC
>.|TRBV5-4|.|TRBJ1-1
CASSLTLGVTEAFF
TGTGCCAGCAGCTTGACTCTTGGGGTCACTGAAGCTTTCTTT
>.|TRBV27|.|TRBJ2-2
CASRQTRGTGELFF
TGTGCCAGCCGACAGACTCGCGGCACCGGGGAGCTGTTTTTT
>once|TRBV7-3|.|TRBJ2-1
CASSLSTYNEQFF
TGTGCCAGCAGCTTATCCACCTACAATGAGCAGTTCTTC
>.|TRBV19|TRBD1|TRBJ1-2
CASSISAGGYGYTF
TGTGCCAGTAGTATCTCGGCAGGGGGCTATGGCTACACCTTC
>few|TRBV6-2/TRBV6-3|TRBD2|TRBJ2-1
CASSFRREIRDEQFF
TGTGCCAGCAGTTTCCGGCGGGAGATTAGGGATGAGCAGTTCTTC
>.|TRBV6-2/TRBV6-3|.|TRBJ1-1
CASSYSILANTNTEAFF
TGTGCCAGCAGTTACTCCATATTAGCAAACACGAACACTGAAGCTTTCTTT
>.|TRBV11-2|.|TRBJ2-1
CASSLGQRGSSYNEQFF
TGTGCCAGCAGCTTAGGTCAACGGGGGAGCTCCTACAATGAGCAGTTCTTC
>once|TRBV2|.|TRBJ2-3
CASSDGGGGLDTQYF
TGTGCCAGCAGTGATGGAGGGGGTGGATTAGATACGCAGTATTTT
>few|TRBV9|TRBD1|TRBJ1-2
CASSVEGQPNYGYTF
TGTGCCAGCAGCGTCGAGGGACAGCCTAACTATGGCTACACCTTC
>.|TRBV19|TRBD1|TRBJ2-7
CASSIKLGTGASYEQYF
TGTGCCAGTAGTATCAAGTTGGGGACAGGGGCCTCCTACGAGCAGTACTTC
>.|TRBV7-2|.|TRBJ1-2
CASSLEIGLGYTF
TGTGCCAGCAGCCTTGAGATCGGCCTGGGCTACACCTTC
>.|TRBV19|.|TRBJ1-5
CASSIDLLGSRGIGNQPQHF
TGTGCCAGTAGTATAGATCTATTGGGCAGCAGGGGAATTGGCAATCAGCCCCAGCATTTT